Sequencing of this TCR beta chain was carried out in a study of cytomegalovirus exposure and HLA in healthy donors. The wider study: The use of the same platform for the 90 to 150 validation repertoires and the 550 to 850 first-cohort repertoires was reported by a later analysis.

Data came from immunoSEQ multiplex PCR; TCRdb stores just in-frame clones and leaves some out. The sample shows 150,000 to 180,000 clones, around 88% of them seen only once. CDR1 is SGHTA and CDR2 is FQGNSA in the germline V gene. Trimming shortened V by 1 base and J by 4 bases, and 16 bases separated the two germline ends. The CDR3 consists of 16 residues. V is TRBV7-2 and J is TRBJ1-2, with a weak D call TRBD1 (6 bases). Sequenced material: PBMCs. The TCR was taken from a man younger than 35 in good health and CMV-seropositive. CDR3 DNA: TGTGCCAGCAGCTTAGAGGCTAGGGGGGGGTTCTATGGCTACACCTTC. Translation: CASSLEARGGFYGYTF. The complete variable domain, with remaining parts taken from reference TRBV7-2 and TRBJ1-2, reads GAGVSQSPSNKVTEKGKDVELRCDPISGHTALYWYRQSLGQGLEFLIYFQGNSAPDKSGLPSDRFSAERTGGSVSTLTIQRTQQEDSAVYLCASSLEARGGFYGYTFGSGTRLTVV.